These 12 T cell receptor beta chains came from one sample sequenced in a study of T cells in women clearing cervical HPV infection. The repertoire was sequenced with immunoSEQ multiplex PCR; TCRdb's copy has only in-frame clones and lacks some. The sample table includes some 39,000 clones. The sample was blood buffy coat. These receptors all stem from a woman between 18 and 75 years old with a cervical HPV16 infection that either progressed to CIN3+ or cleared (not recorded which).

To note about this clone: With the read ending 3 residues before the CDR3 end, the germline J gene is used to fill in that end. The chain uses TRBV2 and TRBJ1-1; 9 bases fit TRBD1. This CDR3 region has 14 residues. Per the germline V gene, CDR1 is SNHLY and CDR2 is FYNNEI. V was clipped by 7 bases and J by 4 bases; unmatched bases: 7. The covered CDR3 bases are TGTGCCAGCACTATAGACAGGGGGAGCACTGAA. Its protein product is CASTIDRGSTE. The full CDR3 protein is CASTIDRGSTEAFF. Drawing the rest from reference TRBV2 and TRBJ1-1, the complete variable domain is EPEVTQTPSHQVTQMGQEVILRCVPISNHLYFYWYRQILGQKVEFLVSFYNNEISEKSEIFDDQFSVERPDGSNFTLKIRSTKLEDSAMYFCASTIDRGSTEAFFGQGTRLTVV.

Incomplete CDR3 DNA: TGTGCCAGCAGCCCCACCGGGACAGCCCAAGAGACG. Encoded protein: CASSPTGTAQET. The whole CDR3 is CASSPTGTAQETQYF. The chain is built from TRBV7-9 and TRBJ2-3, with 7 bases matching TRBD1. The sequence runs out 3 residues before the end of the CDR3; the remainder is reconstructed from the germline J gene. The length of the CDR3 is 15 residues. The germline CDR1 and CDR2 sequences are SEHNR and FQNEAQ (reference sequence).

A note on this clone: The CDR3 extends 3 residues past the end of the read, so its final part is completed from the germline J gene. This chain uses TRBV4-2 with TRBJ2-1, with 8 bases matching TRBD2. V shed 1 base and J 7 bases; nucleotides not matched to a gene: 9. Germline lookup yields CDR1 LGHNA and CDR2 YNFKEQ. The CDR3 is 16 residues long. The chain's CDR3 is CASSQGSGGLFNEQFF. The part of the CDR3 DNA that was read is TGTGCCAGCAGCCAAGGGTCGGGGGGGTTATTTAATGAG.

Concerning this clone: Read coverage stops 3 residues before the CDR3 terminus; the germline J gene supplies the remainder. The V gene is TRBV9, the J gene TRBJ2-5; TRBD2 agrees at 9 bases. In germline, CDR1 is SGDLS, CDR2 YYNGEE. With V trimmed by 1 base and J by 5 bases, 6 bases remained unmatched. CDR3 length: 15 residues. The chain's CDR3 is CASSVSGTSIETQYF. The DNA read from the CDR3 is TGTGCCAGCAGCGTAAGCGGGACTAGCATCGAGACC.

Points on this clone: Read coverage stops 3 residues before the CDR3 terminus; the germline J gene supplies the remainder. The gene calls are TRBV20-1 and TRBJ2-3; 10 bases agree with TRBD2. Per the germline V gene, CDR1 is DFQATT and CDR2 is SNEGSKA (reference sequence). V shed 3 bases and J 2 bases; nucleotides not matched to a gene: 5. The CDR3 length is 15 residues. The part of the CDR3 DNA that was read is TGCAGTGCTAGCAGGACTAGCGGATCCACAGATACG. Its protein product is CSASRTSGSTDT. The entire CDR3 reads CSASRTSGSTDTQYF.

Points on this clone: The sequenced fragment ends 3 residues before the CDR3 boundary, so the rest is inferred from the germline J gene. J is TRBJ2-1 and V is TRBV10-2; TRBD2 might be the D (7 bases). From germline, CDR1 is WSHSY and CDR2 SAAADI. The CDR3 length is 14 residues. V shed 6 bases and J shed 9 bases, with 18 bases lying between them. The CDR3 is CASRPDGGPGEQFF. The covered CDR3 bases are TGCGCCAGCAGGCCGGACGGGGGGCCTGGTGAG.

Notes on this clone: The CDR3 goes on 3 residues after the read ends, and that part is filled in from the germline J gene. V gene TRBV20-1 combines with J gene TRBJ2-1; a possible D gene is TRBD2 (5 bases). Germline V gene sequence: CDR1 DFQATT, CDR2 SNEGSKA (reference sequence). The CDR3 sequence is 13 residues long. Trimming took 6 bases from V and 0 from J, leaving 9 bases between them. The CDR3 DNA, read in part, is TGCAGTGCCCGGCGGGCCTCCTACAATGAG. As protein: CSARRASYNE. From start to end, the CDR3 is CSARRASYNEQFF.

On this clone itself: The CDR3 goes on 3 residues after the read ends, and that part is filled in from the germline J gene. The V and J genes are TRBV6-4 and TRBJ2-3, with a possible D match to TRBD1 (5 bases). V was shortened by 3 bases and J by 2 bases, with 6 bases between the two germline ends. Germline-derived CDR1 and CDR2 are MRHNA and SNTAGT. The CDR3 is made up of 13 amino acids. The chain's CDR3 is CASSEGPTDTQYF. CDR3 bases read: TGTGCCAGCAGTGAGGGGCCCACAGATACG.

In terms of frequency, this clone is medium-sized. The covered CDR3 bases are TGTGCCAGCAGTGACTCACTAGCGGGGGGGAATGAG. It encodes CASSDSLAGGNE. The CDR3 in full is CASSDSLAGGNEQFF. The chain combines TRBV6-4 with TRBJ2-1, with 13 bases matching TRBD2. The read finishes 3 residues shy of the CDR3 end, and the germline J gene is used to complete it. The V gene's germline CDR1 is MRHNA and CDR2 SNTAGT. The CDR3 is 15 residues long. The V and J ends lost 0 bases and 7 bases, in that order; junction bases with no gene match: 0.

The covered CDR3 bases are TGCAGTGCTCCGGACAGGGTCGGAAACACC. Protein sequence: CSAPDRVGNT. The full CDR3 protein reads CSAPDRVGNTIYF. The J gene is TRBJ1-3, the V gene TRBV20-1, with 8 nucleotides matching TRBD1. The read stops 3 residues short of the end of the CDR3; the missing end is completed from the germline J gene. V was clipped by 5 bases and J by 4 bases; unmatched bases: 4. There are 13 residues in the CDR3. Germline V lookup: CDR1 DFQATT, CDR2 SNEGSKA (reference sequence).

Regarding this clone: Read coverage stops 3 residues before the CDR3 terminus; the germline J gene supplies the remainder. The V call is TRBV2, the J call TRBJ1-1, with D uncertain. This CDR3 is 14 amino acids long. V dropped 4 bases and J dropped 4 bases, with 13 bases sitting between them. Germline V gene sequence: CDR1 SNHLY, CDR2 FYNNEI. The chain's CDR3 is CASSVGPRITEAFF. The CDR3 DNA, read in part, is TGTGCCAGCAGTGTAGGGCCCAGGATCACTGAA.

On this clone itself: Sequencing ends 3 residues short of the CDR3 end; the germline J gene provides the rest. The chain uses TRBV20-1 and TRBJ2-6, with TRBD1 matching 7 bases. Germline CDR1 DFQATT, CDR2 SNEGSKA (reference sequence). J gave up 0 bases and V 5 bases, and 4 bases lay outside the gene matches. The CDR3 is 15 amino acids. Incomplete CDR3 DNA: TGCAGTGCTGAGGACAGGAACTCTGGGGCCAACGTC. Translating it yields CSAEDRNSGANV. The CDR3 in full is CSAEDRNSGANVLTF.